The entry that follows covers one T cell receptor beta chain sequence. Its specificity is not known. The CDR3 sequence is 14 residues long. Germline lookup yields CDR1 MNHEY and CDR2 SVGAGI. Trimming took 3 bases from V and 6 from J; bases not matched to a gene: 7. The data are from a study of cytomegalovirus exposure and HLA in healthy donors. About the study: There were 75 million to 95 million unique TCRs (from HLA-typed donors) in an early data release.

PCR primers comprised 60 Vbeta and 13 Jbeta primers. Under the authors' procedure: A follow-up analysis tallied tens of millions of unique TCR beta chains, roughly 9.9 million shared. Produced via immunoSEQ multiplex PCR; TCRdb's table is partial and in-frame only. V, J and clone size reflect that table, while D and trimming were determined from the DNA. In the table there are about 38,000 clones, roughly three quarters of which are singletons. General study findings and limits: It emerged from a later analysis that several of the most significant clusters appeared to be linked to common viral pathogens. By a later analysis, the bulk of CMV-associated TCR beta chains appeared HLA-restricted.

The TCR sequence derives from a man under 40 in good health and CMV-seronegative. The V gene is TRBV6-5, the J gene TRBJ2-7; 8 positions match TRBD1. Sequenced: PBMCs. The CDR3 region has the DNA TGTGCCAGCAGTTATGGCCAGGGGGCCGGCGAGCAGTACTTC. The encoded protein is CASSYGQGAGEQYF.